What follows are 21 T cell receptor beta chains derived from one specimen sequenced in a study of blood T cell repertoires in COVID-19. Some clones are missing from TCRdb's copy, which holds only in-frame ones; the method was immunoSEQ multiplex PCR. This sample carries 200,000 to 300,000 clones, roughly 80% of them seen once, and the ten largest clones take roughly 9.6%. The source material was peripheral blood. The receptors derive from a woman older than 75 with acute or convalescent COVID-19.

This chain's CDR3 is CASRAVSEQFF. The CDR3 bases are TGTGCCAGCAGAGCGGTTTCCGAGCAGTTCTTC. The chain combines TRBV6-5 with TRBJ2-1, with D maybe TRBD2 (5 bases). This CDR3 contains 11 residues. Trimming took 6 bases from V and 10 from J, leaving 10 bases between them. CDR1 and CDR2 from the germline V gene are MNHEY and SVGAGI.

The V and J genes are TRBV24-1 and TRBJ2-1, with 11 bases lining up with TRBD1. In germline, CDR1 is KGHDR, CDR2 SFDVKD. The CDR3 contains 17 residues. V gave up 4 bases and J gave up 9 bases; unmatched junction bases: 13. CDR3 nucleotide sequence: TGTGCCACCAGTGACCCCCTGGGGACAGGGGGAGGGGGTGAGCAGTTCTTC. Its protein product is CATSDPLGTGGGGEQFF.

The chain carries TRBV7-2 and TRBJ2-5, with 12 bases fitting TRBD1. The CDR3 has 17 amino acids. Germline assignment: CDR1 SGHTA and CDR2 FQGNSA. V was clipped by 1 base and J by 6 bases; unmatched bases: 9. In DNA form, the CDR3 reads TGTGCCAGCAGCTTAGTCCCCGGGACAGGGGGCATACAGACCCAGTACTTC. It encodes CASSLVPGTGGIQTQYF.

The gene calls are TRBV3-1 (or the pseudogene TRBV3-2) and TRBJ2-5, with a weak D call TRBD2 (5 bases). The V end was cut by 5 bases, the J end by 1 base, with 11 bases between. Germline lookup yields CDR1 LGHDT and CDR2 YNNKEL (reference sequence). CDR3 length equals 14 residues. CDR3 DNA: TGTGCCAGCAGCTCTGGCGGGCCCCAAGAGACCCAGTACTTC. The encoded protein is CASSSGGPQETQYF.

CDR3 coding DNA: TGTGCCAGTAGTATTGGGGGACACAGAACGAACTACGAGCAGTACTTC. This encodes CASSIGGHRTNYEQYF. The chain carries TRBV19 and TRBJ2-7, with a weak D call TRBD1 (6 bases). Trimming stripped 3 bases from V and 3 bases from J, with 18 bases between. The CDR3 spans 16 residues. CDR1 is LNHDA and CDR2 is SQIVND in the germline V gene (reference sequence).

This clone occurred once. The rearrangement uses TRBV5-1 and TRBJ2-1; D not resolved. Trimming took off 3 bases at V and 5 bases at J, with 9 bases between the two ends. The CDR3 has 13 residues. Per the germline V gene, CDR1 is SGHRS and CDR2 is YFSETQ. In DNA, the CDR3 is TGCGCCAGCAGCTCCCACACGCACAATGAGCAGTTCTTC. It is translated as CASSSHTHNEQFF. The complete variable domain, with remaining parts taken from reference TRBV5-1 and TRBJ2-1, reads KAGVTQTPRYLIKTRGQQVTLSCSPISGHRSVSWYQQTPGQGLQFLFEYFSETQRNKGNFPGRFSGRQFSNSRSEMNVSTLELGDSALYLCASSSHTHNEQFFGPGTRLTVL.

The chain recombines TRBV28 with TRBJ1-2, with 10 bases matching TRBD1. Germline loops: CDR1 MDHEN, CDR2 SYDVKM. With 7 bases clipped from V and 4 bases from J, the junction kept 9 bases outside the gene matches. The CDR3 totals 15 residues. The CDR3 here is CASTPTGGGGYGYTF. The DNA of the CDR3 is TGTGCCAGCACCCCGACAGGGGGCGGGGGCTATGGCTACACCTTC.

This clone was counted ten times or more. The same CDR3 is also encoded by other DNA sequences in this sample. The rearrangement uses TRBV18 and TRBJ1-5, with D hard to call. The CDR3 consists of 13 residues. V was trimmed by 2 bases and J by 2 bases, leaving 4 bases between them. Germline V gene data show CDR1 as KGHSH and CDR2 as LQKENI. The CDR3, as DNA: TGTGCCAGCTCACCATCGGGCAATCAGCCCCAGCATTTT. Its protein is CASSPSGNQPQHF.

The genes are TRBV30 and TRBJ1-6, with D unresolved. Per germline, CDR1 GTSNPN and CDR2 SVGIG (reference sequence). The CDR3 totals 13 residues. V lost 5 bases and J 12 bases, leaving 17 bases between the germline ends. CDR3 bases: TGTGCCTGGTGGGAGAGAGACAACCGACCCCTCCACTTT. Encoded protein: CAWWERDNRPLHF.

The V gene is TRBV29-1, the J gene TRBJ2-1, with a tentative D call TRBD1 (6 bases). Germline V gives CDR1 SQVTM, CDR2 ANQGSEA. This CDR3 has 12 residues. Trimming pared 3 bases from V and 9 bases from J, leaving 12 bases between. As DNA, the CDR3 is TGCAGCGTTGATAAGGGGGTGGGTGAGCAGTTCTTC. This encodes CSVDKGVGEQFF.

The V call is TRBV28, the J call TRBJ2-7, with D perhaps TRBD1 (6 bases). The CDR3 loop spans 16 amino acids. V lost 4 bases, J lost 2 bases, and 18 bases lay in between. CDR1 is MDHEN, CDR2 SYDVKM, per germline. The chain's CDR3 is CASSSPGRGLTYEQYF. CDR3 sequence (DNA): TGTGCCAGCAGTTCCCCCGGCAGGGGCCTCACCTACGAGCAGTACTTC.

CDR3 loop: CASTFGRGLYRYEQYF. Here the CDR3 DNA reads TGTGCCAGCACCTTCGGGAGGGGTCTTTACCGATACGAGCAGTACTTC. The rearrangement joins TRBV9 to TRBJ2-7; the match to TRBD2 covers 8 bases. V trimming: 6 bases; J trimming: 4 bases; junction bases outside the gene matches: 15. Germline V gene data show CDR1 as SGDLS and CDR2 as YYNGEE. This CDR3 is built from 16 residues.

The J gene is TRBJ1-4, the V gene TRBV19; tentatively, D is TRBD1 (6 bases). V shed 5 bases and J shed 5 bases, with 15 bases lying between them. The CDR3 consists of 15 residues. Germline CDR1 and CDR2: LNHDA and SQIVND (reference sequence). The CDR3 protein is CASSSGGLGNEKLFF. CDR3 in DNA: TGTGCCAGTAGTTCCGGGGGGCTAGGGAATGAAAAACTGTTTTTT.

The chain is built from TRBV6-5 and TRBJ1-6; tentative D call: TRBD1 (5 bases). The CDR3 has 16 amino acids. V lost 0 bases to trimming and J lost 9 bases, with 15 bases between them. Per the germline V gene, CDR1 is MNHEY and CDR2 is SVGAGI. The CDR3 nucleotides are TGTGCCAGCAGTTACTCATCCGACACAGGACGTTCACCCCTCCACTTT. Amino acid sequence: CASSYSSDTGRSPLHF.

The chain couples TRBV5-6 to TRBJ1-4; D is uncertain. This CDR3 has 14 amino acids. In germline, CDR1 is SGHDT, CDR2 YYEEEE. V was clipped by 0 bases and J by 3 bases, with 6 bases between them. CDR3 nucleotides: TGTGCCAGCAGCTTGGGGCGGTCTAATGAAAAACTGTTTTTT. Its translation: CASSLGRSNEKLFF.

This sequence joins TRBV6-2 or TRBV6-3 and TRBJ2-7, with D hard to call. CDR3 length equals 12 residues. V gave up 2 bases and J gave up 6 bases, with 8 bases separating them. Germline V gene sequence: CDR1 MNHEY, CDR2 SVGEGT. The CDR3 DNA is TGTGCCAGCAGTTACGACAATCGCGAGCAGTACTTC. Protein product: CASSYDNREQYF.

CDR3: CASKQTGLHIAGELFF. For the CDR3, the DNA is TGTGCCAGCAAGCAGACAGGGCTTCACATTGCCGGGGAGCTGTTTTTT. The chain employs TRBV2 and TRBJ2-2, with TRBD1 identical over 7 bases. The CDR3 is 16 residues long. The V and J ends lost 7 bases and 6 bases, in that order; junction bases with no gene match: 14. Germline V gene lookup returns CDR1 SNHLY and CDR2 FYNNEI.

The J gene is TRBJ1-5, the V gene TRBV27, with D hard to call. The ends were cut back, 2 bases at V and 0 bases at J, with 8 bases in the middle. The CDR3 spans 15 residues. The V gene's germline CDR1 is MNHEY and CDR2 SMNVEV (reference sequence). The CDR3 loop is CASSLTGNSNQPQHF. CDR3 nucleotide sequence: TGTGCCAGCAGTTTAACCGGGAATAGCAATCAGCCCCAGCATTTT.

V gene TRBV15 combines with J gene TRBJ1-2, with D possibly TRBD1 on 5 matching bases. Germline V gene sequence: CDR1 LNHNV, CDR2 YYDKDF (reference sequence). This CDR3 region has 16 residues. V lost 1 base, J lost 4 bases, and 16 bases lay in between. The CDR3 loop reads CATSRGFGTGGYGYTF. The CDR3 DNA follows: TGTGCCACCAGCAGAGGGTTTGGTACGGGGGGCTATGGCTACACCTTC.

Points on this clone: Other DNA sequences in the same sample also yield this CDR3. The CDR3 here is CASRQGMNTEAFF. The CDR3 DNA sequence: TGTGCCAGCAGACAGGGAATGAACACTGAAGCTTTCTTT. The J gene is TRBJ1-1, the V gene TRBV2, with a tentative D call TRBD1 (6 bases). With 6 bases removed from V and 0 bases from J, the gap between germline ends came to 8 bases. The germline CDR1 and CDR2 sequences are SNHLY and FYNNEI. CDR3 length equals 13 residues.

This clone was detected only once. The V gene is TRBV3-1 (or the pseudogene TRBV3-2), the J gene TRBJ2-3, with D possibly matching TRBD2 (5 bases). The CDR3 extends over 15 amino acids. In germline, CDR1 is LGHDT, CDR2 YNNKEL (reference sequence). Trimming removed 0 bases from V and 6 bases from J, with 13 bases in between. The CDR3 DNA follows: TGTGCCAGCAGCCAAGATATGGCTAAGCGGGATACGCAGTATTTT. Translated, it gives CASSQDMAKRDTQYF.